The clone carrying this T cell receptor (beta chain) was counted a single time. Each cDNA molecule carried a unique molecular identifier. Via MiXCR, TCRdb re-called the 5' RACE reads, giving one row per CDR3 protein. The table shows some 40,000 distinct CDR3 sequences, with 12% occurring only once. The data stem from a study of early T cells in non-severe SARS-CoV-2 infection. Trimming stripped 8 bases from V and 0 bases from J, with 12 bases between. The CDR3 consists of 14 residues. Germline CDR1 is LNHDA and CDR2 is SQIVND (reference sequence). This receptor was taken from an adult who was a healthcare worker with PCR-confirmed SARS-CoV-2 infection or an uninfected control (not recorded which). The source material was whole blood. The J gene is TRBJ2-3, the V gene TRBV19; D possibly corresponds to TRBD2 (6 bases). The CDR3 DNA follows: TGTGCCAGTTCCCTGGGACTGAGCACAGATACGCAGTATTTT. Amino acids: CASSLGLSTDTQYF.